One sample yielded the 30 T cell receptor beta chains listed below, sequenced in a study of OX40 agonist ivuxolimab in advanced cancers. Profiled with immunoSEQ multiplex PCR; TCRdb holds only in-frame clones, not every one. Of under 80,000 clones in the sample, about 93% were seen once. The sequencing here drew on CD4+ or CD8+ T cells sorted from blood, taken in a trial of the OX40 agonist ivuxolimab. These receptors were taken from an adult with an advanced solid tumor such as melanoma, head and neck, liver or kidney cancer.

The chain employs TRBV12-5 and TRBJ2-1; D is unresolved. Trimming stripped 1 base from V and 7 bases from J, with 5 bases between. Looked up from germline, CDR1 is LGHNT and CDR2 is FRNRAP. The CDR3 contains 12 residues. The CDR3: CASGLALNEQFF. CDR3 in DNA: TGTGCTAGTGGTTTGGCCCTTAATGAGCAGTTCTTC.

This clone was seen only a few times. The V call is TRBV29-1, the J call TRBJ2-3, with D perhaps TRBD1 (5 bases). This CDR3 contains 12 residues. Germline V lookup: CDR1 SQVTM, CDR2 ANQGSEA. Trimming cost V 0 bases and J 7 bases, with 8 bases left between them. The CDR3 reads CSVEDQGYTQYF. In DNA form, the CDR3 reads TGCAGCGTTGAAGATCAGGGATATACGCAGTATTTT.

V is TRBV6-5 and J is TRBJ2-7; 9 positions agree with TRBD1. CDR1 and CDR2 (germline): MNHEY, SVGAGI. Unmatched junction bases numbered 11, after V lost 2 bases and J lost 6 bases. This CDR3 has 16 residues. CDR3 in DNA: TGTGCCAGCAGTTACACGTCATTAGGACAGGGGACCGAGCAGTACTTC. It encodes CASSYTSLGQGTEQYF.

The genes are TRBV4-1 and TRBJ2-1; TRBD2 agrees at 9 bases. This CDR3 comprises 17 residues. Germline V gives CDR1 MGHRA, CDR2 YSYEKL. V was pared by 4 bases and J by 9 bases, with 16 bases of the junction left unmatched. CDR3 sequence reads: CASSPSGAFAGGPEQFF. The CDR3 DNA sequence: TGCGCCAGCAGCCCATCTGGGGCGTTCGCGGGAGGGCCTGAGCAGTTCTTC.

V is TRBV14 and J is TRBJ2-3; 7 nucleotides align to TRBD2. The CDR3 contains 17 residues. V dropped 3 bases and J dropped 6; count of bases not matched to a gene: 15. Germline lookup yields CDR1 SGHDN and CDR2 FVKESK. The CDR3 bases are TGTGCCAGCAGCCATCCTAGCGGATGGGGTGGCCGCGATACGCAGTATTTT. Its protein is CASSHPSGWGGRDTQYF.

In its sample, this clone was seen once. The chain combines TRBV6-1 with TRBJ2-7, with 8 nucleotides matching TRBD2. V shed 3 bases, J shed 5 bases, and the junction held 9 bases outside the gene matches. The CDR3 length is 15 residues. From germline, CDR1 is MNHNS and CDR2 SASEGT. This CDR3 reads CASSEYGRASHEQYF. The CDR3 DNA reads TGTGCCAGCAGTGAGTACGGGAGGGCCTCTCACGAGCAGTACTTC.

This clone was picked up one time. CDR3 DNA: TGCGCCAGCAGCCAAGACAAAAGGGGACAGAGCTTTTACGAGCAGTACTTC. It specifies CASSQDKRGQSFYEQYF. V usage is TRBV4-1 and J usage is TRBJ2-7; 7 bases align to TRBD1. This CDR3 is built from 17 residues. The germline V gene has CDR1 MGHRA and CDR2 YSYEKL. J gave up 4 bases and V 0 bases, and 12 bases lay outside the gene matches.

This CDR3 is CASSGTGKLTYEQYF. The CDR3 DNA follows: TGTGCCAGCAGTGGGACAGGGAAGCTGACCTACGAGCAGTACTTC. The J gene is TRBJ2-7, the V gene TRBV2, with TRBD1 matching over 8 bases. With 4 bases clipped from V and 2 bases from J, the junction kept 7 bases outside the gene matches. The germline gives CDR1 SNHLY, CDR2 FYNNEI. CDR3 length: 15 residues.

The V and J genes are TRBV19 and TRBJ2-7; D might be TRBD2 (6 bases). The V end lost 3 bases, the J end lost 5 bases, and 11 bases lay between the germline ends. Germline V gives CDR1 LNHDA, CDR2 SQIVND (reference sequence). The CDR3 is made up of 13 amino acids. The CDR3 DNA sequence: TGTGCCAGTAGTATTTCGCGGGGAGACGAGCAGTACTTC. Translating gives CASSISRGDEQYF.

The chain is built from TRBV5-6 and TRBJ2-5, with D perhaps matching TRBD1 or TRBD2 (5 bases each). With the DNA end fitting TRBJ2-7 better, the J assignment may be wrong. Germline V gene sequence: CDR1 SGHDT, CDR2 YYEEEE. The CDR3 has 12 residues. The chain's CDR3 is CASRRDAYEQYF. For the CDR3, the DNA is TGTGCCAGCAGAAGGGACGCCTACGAGCAGTACTTC.

The chain uses TRBV25-1 and TRBJ1-2, with 9 positions matching TRBD1. CDR1 is MGHDK and CDR2 is SYGVNS in the germline V gene. The CDR3 has 13 amino acids. The ends lost 8 bases at V and 7 bases at J; junction bases unmatched: 8. CDR3 in DNA: TGTGCCAGCGGAGAACAGGGGGCAGGTGGCTACACCTTC. Translation gives CASGEQGAGGYTF.

The V and J genes are TRBV19 and TRBJ2-1; TRBD1 matches 7 bases. J was trimmed by 0 bases and V by 9 bases; bases with no gene match: 17. The CDR3 has 18 amino acids. The germline gives CDR1 LNHDA, CDR2 SQIVND (reference sequence). The CDR3 reads CASRMRGPLQSSYNEQFF. The CDR3 DNA sequence: TGTGCCAGCAGAATGAGGGGGCCTCTTCAAAGCTCCTACAATGAGCAGTTCTTC. The whole variable domain, filled in from reference TRBV19 and TRBJ2-1, reads DGGITQSPKYLFRKEGQNVTLSCEQNLNHDAMYWYRQDPGQGLRLIYYSQIVNDFQKGDIAEGYSVSREKKESFPLTVTSAQKNPTAFYLCASRMRGPLQSSYNEQFFGPGTRLTVL.

This sequence joins TRBV4-1 and TRBJ1-6, with D maybe TRBD1 (6 bases). The CDR3 loop spans 17 amino acids. Germline CDR1 reads MGHRA; CDR2 reads YSYEKL. With 0 bases removed from V and 7 bases from J, the gap between germline ends came to 16 bases. The CDR3 spells CASSQEAWGGRNSPLHF. The DNA of the CDR3 is TGCGCCAGCAGCCAAGAGGCTTGGGGGGGCCGGAATTCACCCCTCCACTTT.

The V call is TRBV2, the J call TRBJ2-7; 8 bases fit TRBD2. The CDR3 consists of 11 residues. After removal of 8 bases from V and 6 bases from J, the junction contained 3 bases not matched to a gene. Germline V lookup: CDR1 SNHLY, CDR2 FYNNEI. CDR3 DNA: TGTGCCAGCTCGGGAGGGGGCGAGCAGTACTTC. It specifies CASSGGGEQYF.

The chain recombines TRBV9 with TRBJ1-2; possible D gene TRBD1, 5 bases. Germline V gene lookup returns CDR1 SGDLS and CDR2 YYNGEE. The CDR3 spans 13 residues. Trimming removed 3 bases from V and 7 bases from J, with 13 bases in between. The CDR3 bases are TGTGCCAGCAGCGAAGGAGGGGCTCGTGGCTACACCTTC. Translated: CASSEGGARGYTF. Variable domain in full (rest from reference TRBV9 and TRBJ1-2): DSGVTQTPKHLITATGQRVTLRCSPRSGDLSVYWYQQSLDQGLQFLIQYYNGEERAKGNILERFSAQQFPDLHSELNLSSLELGDSALYFCASSEGGARGYTFGSGTRLTVV.

This clone came up a few times. V gene TRBV7-9 combines with J gene TRBJ2-1; tentatively, D is TRBD2 (6 bases). CDR1 and CDR2 (germline): SEHNR, FQNEAQ (reference sequence). CDR3 length: 16 residues. The V gene lost 1 base and the J gene lost 0 bases, with 10 bases spanning the gap. CDR3 in DNA: TGTGCCAGCAGCTTAGGTGTTAGCGGCTCCTACAATGAGCAGTTCTTC. It is translated as CASSLGVSGSYNEQFF.

The DNA for the CDR3 is TGTGCCAGCAGCTTGGAGCCAAACTATGGCTACACCTTC. Protein: CASSLEPNYGYTF. The chain couples TRBV5-6 to TRBJ1-2; D call uncertain. The CDR3 has 13 amino acids. Trimming pared 0 bases from V and 2 bases from J, leaving 5 bases between. Germline V gene data show CDR1 as SGHDT and CDR2 as YYEEEE.

The chain links TRBV7-9 to TRBJ2-7; D remains unclear. The CDR3 sequence is 16 residues long. Germline lookup yields CDR1 SEHNR and CDR2 FQNEAQ (reference sequence). Trimming removed 2 bases at V and 3 bases at J, with 17 bases between. The CDR3 loop reads CASSLSVEWGNYEQYF. The CDR3 DNA reads TGTGCCAGCAGCTTATCTGTGGAGTGGGGAAACTACGAGCAGTACTTC.

The chain employs TRBV6-6 and TRBJ1-5; TRBD1 matches 9 bases. CDR3 length: 16 amino acids. With V trimmed by 3 bases and J by 7 bases, 10 bases remained unmatched. The germline V gene has CDR1 MNHNY and CDR2 SVGAGI (reference sequence). The CDR3 sequence is CASSYFPGQGPQPQHF. The CDR3 DNA is TGTGCCAGCAGTTATTTCCCGGGACAGGGCCCGCAGCCCCAGCATTTT.

V is TRBV29-1 and J is TRBJ1-1; D might be TRBD1 (5 bases). This CDR3 has 11 amino acids. Germline CDR1 SQVTM, CDR2 ANQGSEA. The ends were cut back, 6 bases at V and 7 bases at J, with 12 bases in the middle. DNA for the CDR3: TGCAGCGTAGCTAGACAGAATGAAGCTTTCTTT. Translated, it gives CSVARQNEAFF.

V gene TRBV7-9 combines with J gene TRBJ2-7, with D uncertain. The germline CDR1 and CDR2 sequences are SEHNR and FQNEAQ (reference sequence). The CDR3 covers 11 residues. V shed 5 bases and J shed 3 bases, with 5 bases lying between them. In DNA form, the CDR3 reads TGTGCCAGCAGCATGGACTACGAGCAGTACTTC. It codes for CASSMDYEQYF.

This clone has a handful of counts. This chain links TRBV6-1 with TRBJ2-1, with D perhaps TRBD1 (5 bases). V gave up 3 bases and J gave up 3 bases, with 9 bases separating them. Per germline, CDR1 MNHNS and CDR2 SASEGT. The CDR3 is 14 amino acids. The CDR3 DNA is TGTGCCAGCAGTGAGAGGACAATCTACAATGAGCAGTTCTTC. Translation: CASSERTIYNEQFF.

This clone was seen a few times. The chain is built from TRBV27 and TRBJ1-2; D unresolved. Germline assignment: CDR1 MNHEY and CDR2 SMNVEV (reference sequence). The ends were cut back, 3 bases at V and 4 bases at J, with 12 bases in the middle. The CDR3 is 14 amino acids. The CDR3 loop reads CASSLRYLGYGYTF. In nucleotides, the CDR3 is TGTGCCAGCAGTTTGCGCTACTTAGGCTATGGCTACACCTTC.

The V gene is TRBV9, the J gene TRBJ2-3; 13 bases are a match to TRBD2. Germline V gene lookup returns CDR1 SGDLS and CDR2 YYNGEE. The ends lost 2 bases at V and 0 bases at J; junction bases unmatched: 3. The CDR3 runs 17 residues. The CDR3 sequence is CASSVGTSGASTDTQYF. CDR3 DNA sequence: TGTGCCAGCAGCGTCGGGACTAGCGGGGCTAGCACAGATACGCAGTATTTT.

The rearrangement links TRBV5-6 to TRBJ1-6; 7 bases align to TRBD1. The CDR3 totals 15 residues. The junction had 8 bases not matched to a gene; V was cut back by 5 bases and J by 6 bases. CDR1 and CDR2 from the germline V gene are SGHDT and YYEEEE. The CDR3 loop is CASSGEGGSNSPLHF. The CDR3 DNA reads as TGTGCCAGCAGTGGGGAAGGGGGCTCTAATTCACCCCTCCACTTT.

The chain combines TRBV7-2 with TRBJ1-6; unclear D gene. The germline V and J ends were trimmed by 1 base and 2 bases, with 9 bases remaining between them. Germline values: CDR1 SGHTA, CDR2 FQGNSA. The CDR3 contains 16 residues. CDR3 region: CASSLEVVPYNSPLHF. The CDR3 DNA reads TGTGCCAGCAGCTTAGAAGTCGTCCCCTATAATTCACCCCTCCACTTT.

This chain links TRBV27 with TRBJ2-1; 10 nucleotides agree with TRBD2. V shed 3 bases, J shed 5 bases, and the junction held 4 bases outside the gene matches. Per germline, CDR1 MNHEY and CDR2 SMNVEV (reference sequence). The CDR3 contains 15 residues. The CDR3 coding sequence is TGTGCCAGCAGTTTGACTAGCGGGTGGGACAATGAGCAGTTCTTC. It codes for CASSLTSGWDNEQFF.

The genes are TRBV5-6 and TRBJ1-5; TRBD1 is a possible D gene (6 bases). This CDR3 region has 12 residues. The V end was cut by 5 bases, the J end by 6 bases, with 9 bases between. Germline loops: CDR1 SGHDT, CDR2 YYEEEE. CDR3 coding DNA: TGTGCCAGCAGTTCGGGGGCTCAGCCCCAGCATTTT. Translation: CASSSGAQPQHF.

The chain recombines TRBV28 with TRBJ1-2, with 9 bases that match TRBD1. The CDR3 extends over 15 amino acids. CDR1 MDHEN and CDR2 SYDVKM come from the germline V gene. The V and J ends lost 5 bases and 6 bases, in that order; junction bases with no gene match: 10. DNA of the CDR3: TGTGCCAGCAGTCGACAGGGGGTCCTCTGGCATGGCTACACCTTC. It codes for CASSRQGVLWHGYTF.

This clone was detected only once. The V gene is TRBV4-1, the J gene TRBJ2-3; weak D call: TRBD1 (5 bases). Germline-derived CDR1 and CDR2 are MGHRA and YSYEKL. The CDR3 spans 16 residues. Trimming shortened V by 1 base and J by 1 base, and 12 bases separated the two germline ends. Here the CDR3 DNA reads TGCGCCAGCAGCCAAGTTGGGGCTGGACGCACAGATACGCAGTATTTT. It specifies CASSQVGAGRTDTQYF.